Presented here are 22 T cell receptor beta chains from one specimen sequenced in a study of blood T cell repertoires in COVID-19. This table comes from immunoSEQ multiplex PCR, and its TCRdb copy is limited to in-frame clones, with some not included. Of 250,000 or so clones in the sample, more than 75% were seen once. The source material was PBMCs or T cells enriched from blood (not recorded which). Receptor source: a woman in her 50s who had been exposed to COVID-19.

The chain recombines TRBV3-1 (or the pseudogene TRBV3-2) with TRBJ2-7; possible D gene TRBD1, 6 bases. V dropped 4 bases and J dropped 2 bases, with 15 bases sitting between them. There are 15 residues in the CDR3. Germline lookup yields CDR1 LGHDT and CDR2 YNNKEL (reference sequence). This CDR3 reads CASSLFRDTPYEQYF. The DNA of the CDR3 is TGTGCCAGCAGCCTATTCCGGGACACCCCCTACGAGCAGTACTTC.

This sequence joins TRBV6-6 and TRBJ2-2, with a possible D match to TRBD1 (5 bases). The CDR3 is made up of 16 amino acids. V lost 1 base and J lost 2, with 11 bases in between. Germline values: CDR1 MNHNY, CDR2 SVGAGI (reference sequence). The CDR3 nucleotides are TGTGCCAGCAGTTACTTTGGGGCGCGCAACACCGGGGAGCTGTTTTTT. Translating gives CASSYFGARNTGELFF.

This chain uses TRBV10-1 with TRBJ1-1; 8 bases are shared with TRBD1. The V and J ends lost 9 bases and 5 bases, in that order; junction bases with no gene match: 5. This CDR3 is built from 12 residues. The germline CDR1 and CDR2 sequences are WNHNN and SYGVQD (reference sequence). CDR3: CASSTGGTEAFF. DNA of the CDR3: TGCGCCAGTAGTACAGGGGGAACTGAAGCTTTCTTT.

The chain is built from TRBV25-1 and TRBJ1-4; 9 nucleotides align to TRBD1. Germline assignment: CDR1 MGHDK and CDR2 SYGVNS. CDR3 size: 16 residues. V dropped 0 bases and J dropped 9; count of bases not matched to a gene: 8. This CDR3 reads CASSEYTGGAGKKLFF. CDR3 bases: TGTGCCAGCAGTGAATATACAGGGGGCGCAGGAAAAAAACTGTTTTTT. Based on the CDR3 plus reference TRBV25-1 and TRBJ1-4, the full variable domain is EADIYQTPRYLVIGTGKKITLECSQTMGHDKMYWYQQDPGMELHLIHYSYGVNSTEKGDLSSESTVSRIRTEHFPLTLESARPSHTSQYLCASSEYTGGAGKKLFFGSGTQLSVL.

The CDR3 DNA reads TGTGCCAGCAGTACTAGGGGAGGGGGCAATCAGCCCCAGCATTTT. It is translated as CASSTRGGGNQPQHF. The rearrangement uses TRBV6-5 and TRBJ1-5; D might be TRBD1 (5 bases). Germline lookup yields CDR1 MNHEY and CDR2 SVGAGI. This CDR3 region has 15 residues. V lost 5 bases and J 2 bases, leaving 13 bases between the germline ends.

This rearrangement joins TRBV28 to TRBJ2-6, with D uncertain. V lost 3 bases and J 0 bases, leaving 3 bases between the germline ends. The CDR3 consists of 14 residues. The germline V gene has CDR1 MDHEN and CDR2 SYDVKM. For the CDR3, the DNA is TGTGCCAGCAGTTTCTTCTCTGGGGCCAACGTCCTGACTTTC. Translating it yields CASSFFSGANVLTF.

V and J are TRBV10-3 and TRBJ2-5; no definite D call. CDR1 ENHRY and CDR2 SYGVKD come from the germline V gene. The CDR3 contains 13 residues. V lost 3 bases, J lost 5 bases, and 10 bases lay in between. The CDR3 protein is CAISDRGQETQYF. Written as DNA, the CDR3 is TGTGCCATCAGTGATAGAGGTCAGGAGACCCAGTACTTC.

The chain uses TRBV4-1 and TRBJ1-1; no reliable D call. Per the germline V gene, CDR1 is MGHRA and CDR2 is YSYEKL. V was shortened by 1 base and J by 8 bases, with 11 bases between the two germline ends. This CDR3 region has 13 residues. The CDR3, as DNA: TGCGCCAGCAGCCAAGTCGGTATTGAAGAAGCTTTCTTT. Translating gives CASSQVGIEEAFF.

The chain carries TRBV3-1 (or the pseudogene TRBV3-2) and TRBJ1-1, with 9 nucleotides matching TRBD1. Germline V CDR1 and CDR2: LGHDT, YNNKEL (reference sequence). Trimming cost V 1 base and J 9 bases; bases outside gene matches: 6. The CDR3 is made up of 14 amino acids. In nucleotides, the CDR3 is TGTGCCAGCAGCCAAGGGGGGACAGGGAATAAAGCTTTCTTT. As protein: CASSQGGTGNKAFF.

The chain has TRBV7-9 and TRBJ1-1; D ambiguous. Germline loops: CDR1 SEHNR, CDR2 FQNEAQ (reference sequence). This CDR3 has 14 amino acids. Trimming left V 2 bases short and J 4 bases short, with 11 bases between. CDR3 loop: CASSLSAGLTEAFF. The CDR3 nucleotides read TGTGCCAGCAGCTTAAGTGCGGGTCTCACTGAAGCTTTCTTT.

J is TRBJ2-3 and V is TRBV9; 7 nucleotides align to TRBD2. The CDR3 totals 16 residues. V gave up 1 base and J gave up 0 bases; unmatched junction bases: 5. The germline gives CDR1 SGDLS, CDR2 YYNGEE. CDR3 residues: CASSVLSSGSTDTQYF. DNA of the CDR3: TGTGCCAGCAGCGTATTATCTAGCGGAAGCACAGATACGCAGTATTTT.

In its sample, this clone was seen a few times. The rearrangement joins TRBV11-2 to TRBJ1-3; D might be TRBD1 (6 bases). The CDR3 runs 14 residues. V gave up 5 bases and J gave up 9 bases, with 17 bases separating them. Germline V gene sequence: CDR1 SGHAT, CDR2 FQNNGV. DNA for the CDR3: TGTGCCAGCAGCCCTAACACAGGGTCGAGCACCATATATTTT. Translation: CASSPNTGSSTIYF.

The rearrangement uses TRBV19 and TRBJ1-2; 8 bases are a match to TRBD1. Germline lookup yields CDR1 LNHDA and CDR2 SQIVND (reference sequence). CDR3 length equals 16 residues. V lost 5 bases, J lost 3 bases, and 11 bases stayed unmatched. In nucleotides, the CDR3 is TGTGCCAGTAGTGTTTGGAACAGGGGGAATGACTATGGCTACACCTTC. Translation: CASSVWNRGNDYGYTF.

This sequence joins TRBV18 and TRBJ1-1, with 8 positions matching TRBD1. The CDR3 covers 17 residues. V dropped 4 bases and J dropped 3; count of bases not matched to a gene: 13. CDR1 is KGHSH and CDR2 is LQKENI in the germline V gene. CDR3 amino acids: CASSRRAGGAKDTEAFF. The CDR3 nucleotides read TGTGCCAGCTCACGAAGGGCAGGGGGCGCGAAGGACACTGAAGCTTTCTTT.

This clone was picked up a small number of times. The chain employs TRBV3-1 (or the pseudogene TRBV3-2) and TRBJ1-5, with D possibly being TRBD1 (5 bases). Germline V lookup: CDR1 LGHDT, CDR2 YNNKEL (reference sequence). With 8 bases removed from V and 6 bases from J, the gap between germline ends came to 20 bases. CDR3 length: 15 amino acids. The CDR3 is CASSGGSGSGQPQHF. CDR3 DNA: TGTGCCAGCTCCGGGGGGTCGGGGTCGGGTCAGCCCCAGCATTTT.

V usage is TRBV20-1 and J usage is TRBJ1-2, with a tentative D call TRBD1 (6 bases). The V end was cut by 2 bases, the J end by 8 bases, with 9 bases between. This CDR3 comprises 11 residues. Germline V lookup: CDR1 DFQATT, CDR2 SNEGSKA (reference sequence). CDR3 sequence reads: CSARFTGGYTF. CDR3 nucleotide sequence: TGCAGTGCTAGATTTACAGGGGGCTACACCTTC.

The chain joins TRBV20-1 to TRBJ1-5; D is uncertain. V was shortened by 3 bases and J by 6 bases, with 12 bases between the two germline ends. Germline V CDR1 and CDR2: DFQATT, SNEGSKA (reference sequence). The CDR3 covers 13 residues. The CDR3 DNA reads as TGCAGTGCTAGTGCAGGCGAGGGTCAGCCCCAGCATTTT. It is translated as CSASAGEGQPQHF.

This chain joins TRBV10-1 and TRBJ1-1; no clear D gene. CDR1 is WNHNN, CDR2 SYGVQD, per germline (reference sequence). Trimming cost V 2 bases and J 11 bases, with 15 bases left between them. This CDR3 has 13 amino acids. The CDR3: CASSEVKRGRAFF. CDR3 DNA: TGCGCCAGCAGTGAGGTAAAGCGAGGCCGGGCTTTCTTT.

The chain has TRBV4-2 and TRBJ2-2; the D is unclear. Germline CDR1 LGHNA, CDR2 YNFKEQ. The CDR3 has 16 residues. V lost 1 base to trimming and J lost 1 base, with 10 bases between them. CDR3 coding DNA: TGTGCCAGCAGCCAAGTCGGTCCGTTGAACACCGGGGAGCTGTTTTTT. Translation: CASSQVGPLNTGELFF.

This clone was detected once. The chain has TRBV6-5 and TRBJ2-1, with 10 positions matching TRBD2. Germline lookup yields CDR1 MNHEY and CDR2 SVGAGI. CDR3 length: 15 residues. With 3 bases clipped from V and 4 bases from J, the junction kept 3 bases outside the gene matches. CDR3 residues: CASSYRTSGYNEQFF. CDR3 DNA sequence: TGTGCCAGCAGTTATCGGACTAGCGGATACAATGAGCAGTTCTTC.

This chain uses TRBV7-2 with TRBJ1-2; perhaps TRBD1 as D (5 bases). V was cut by 1 base and J by 6 bases, with 9 bases left in between. The CDR3 runs 13 residues. Germline loops: CDR1 SGHTA, CDR2 FQGNSA. The CDR3 here is CASSLDRNHGYTF. DNA of the CDR3: TGTGCCAGCAGCTTAGACAGGAATCATGGCTACACCTTC.

This clone was picked up one time. The chain employs TRBV5-8 and TRBJ2-5; 7 bases are shared with TRBD2. Germline CDR1 reads SGHTS; CDR2 reads YDEGEE. J gave up 0 bases and V 4 bases, and 3 bases lay outside the gene matches. The CDR3 runs to 14 residues. The CDR3 protein is CASSPGGYQETQYF. The CDR3 DNA follows: TGTGCCAGCAGCCCGGGGGGTTACCAAGAGACCCAGTACTTC. The full variable domain, its missing parts supplied by reference TRBV5-8 and TRBJ2-5, is EAGVTQSPTHLIKTRGQQATLRCSPISGHTSVYWYQQALGLGLQFLLWYDEGEERNRGNFPPRFSGRQFPNYSSELNVNALELEDSALYLCASSPGGYQETQYFGPGTRLLVL.